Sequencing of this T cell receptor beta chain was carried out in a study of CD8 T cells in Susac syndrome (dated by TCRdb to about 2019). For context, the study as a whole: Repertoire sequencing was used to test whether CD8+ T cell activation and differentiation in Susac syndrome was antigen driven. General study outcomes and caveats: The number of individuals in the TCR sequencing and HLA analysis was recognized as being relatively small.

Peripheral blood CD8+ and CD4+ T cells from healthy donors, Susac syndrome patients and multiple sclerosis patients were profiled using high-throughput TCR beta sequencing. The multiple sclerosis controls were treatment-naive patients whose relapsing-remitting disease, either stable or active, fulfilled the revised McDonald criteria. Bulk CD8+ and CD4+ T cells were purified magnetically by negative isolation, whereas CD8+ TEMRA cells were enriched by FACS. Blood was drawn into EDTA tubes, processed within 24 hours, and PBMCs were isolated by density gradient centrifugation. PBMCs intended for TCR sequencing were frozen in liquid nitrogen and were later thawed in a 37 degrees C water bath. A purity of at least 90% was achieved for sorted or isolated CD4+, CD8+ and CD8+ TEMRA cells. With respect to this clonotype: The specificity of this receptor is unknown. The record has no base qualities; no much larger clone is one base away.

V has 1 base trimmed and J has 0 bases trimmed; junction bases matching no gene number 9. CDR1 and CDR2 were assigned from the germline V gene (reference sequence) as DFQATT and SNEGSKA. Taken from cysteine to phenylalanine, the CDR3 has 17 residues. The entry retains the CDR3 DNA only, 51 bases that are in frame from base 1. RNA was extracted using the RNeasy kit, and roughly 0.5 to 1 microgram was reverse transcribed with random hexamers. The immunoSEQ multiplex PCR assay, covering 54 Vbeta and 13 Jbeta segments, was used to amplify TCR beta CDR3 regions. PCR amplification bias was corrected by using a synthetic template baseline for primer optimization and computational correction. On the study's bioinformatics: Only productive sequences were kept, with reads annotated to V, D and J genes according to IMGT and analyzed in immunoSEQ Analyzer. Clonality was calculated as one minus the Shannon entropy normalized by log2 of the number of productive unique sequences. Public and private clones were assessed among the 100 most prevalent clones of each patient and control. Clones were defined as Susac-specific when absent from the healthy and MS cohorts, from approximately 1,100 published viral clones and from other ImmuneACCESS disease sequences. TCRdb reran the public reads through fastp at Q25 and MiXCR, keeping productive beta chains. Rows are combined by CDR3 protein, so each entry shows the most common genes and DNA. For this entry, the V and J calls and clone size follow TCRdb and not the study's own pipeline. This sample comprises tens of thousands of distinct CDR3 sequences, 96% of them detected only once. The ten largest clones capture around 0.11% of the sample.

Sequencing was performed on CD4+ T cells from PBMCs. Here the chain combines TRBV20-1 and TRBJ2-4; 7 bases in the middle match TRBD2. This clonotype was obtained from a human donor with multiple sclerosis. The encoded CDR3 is CSARAASGLGAKNIQYF. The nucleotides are TGCAGTGCTAGAGCGGCTAGCGGTCTTGGAGCCAAAAACATTCAGTACTTC.